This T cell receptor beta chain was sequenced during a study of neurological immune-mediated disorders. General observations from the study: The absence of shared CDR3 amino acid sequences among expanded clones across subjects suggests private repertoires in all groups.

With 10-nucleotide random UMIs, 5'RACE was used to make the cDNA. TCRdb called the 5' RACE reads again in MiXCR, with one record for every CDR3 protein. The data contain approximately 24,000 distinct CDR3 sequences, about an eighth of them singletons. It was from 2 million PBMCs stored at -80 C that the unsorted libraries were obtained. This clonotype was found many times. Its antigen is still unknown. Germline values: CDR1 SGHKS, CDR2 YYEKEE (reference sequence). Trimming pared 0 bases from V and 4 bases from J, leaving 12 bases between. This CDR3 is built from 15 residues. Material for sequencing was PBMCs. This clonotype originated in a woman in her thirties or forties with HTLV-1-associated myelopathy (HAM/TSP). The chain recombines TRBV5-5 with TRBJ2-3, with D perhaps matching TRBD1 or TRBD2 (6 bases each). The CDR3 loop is CASSLGVEGADTQYF. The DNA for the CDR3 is TGTGCCAGCAGCTTGGGTGTGGAGGGGGCAGATACGCAGTATTTT. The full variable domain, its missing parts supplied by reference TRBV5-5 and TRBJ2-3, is DAGVTQSPTHLIKTRGQQVTLRCSPISGHKSVSWYQQVLGQGPQFIFQYYEKEERGRGNFPDRFSARQFPNYSSELNVNALLLGDSALYLCASSLGVEGADTQYFGPGTRLTVL.